A selection of T cell receptor beta chains follows, all from one sample in a study of OX40 agonist ivuxolimab in advanced cancers. Using immunoSEQ multiplex PCR, the repertoire was profiled, and TCRdb retains in-frame clones only, with some absent. The sample includes more than 80,000 clones, about 90% of them seen just once. The source was CD4+ or CD8+ T cells sorted from blood, collected in a trial of the OX40 agonist ivuxolimab. These receptors came from an adult with an advanced solid tumor such as melanoma, head and neck, liver or kidney cancer. The CDR3 runs from the conserved cysteine through the conserved F or W. The D gene is left open where the match is weak. Size is omitted from some rows. Given values are once, few, many or a class for expanded clones.

J gene | D gene | V gene | clone size | CDR3 length | CDR3 DNA | CDR3 protein
TRBJ1-1 | NA | TRBV11-3 | once | 16 | TGTGCCAGCAGCCCCGGGGAGGGGAGGGTGAACACTGAAGCTTTCTTT | CASSPGEGRVNTEAFF
TRBJ1-5 | NA | TRBV7-9 | NA | 14 | TGTGCCAGCAGCTTCGGACAGTCCAATCAGCCCCAGCATTTT | CASSFGQSNQPQHF
TRBJ1-5 | NA | TRBV6-1 | few | 12 | TGTGCCAGCACCTCAGGGAAACAGCCCCAGCATTTT | CASTSGKQPQHF
TRBJ2-1 | TRBD2 | TRBV6-5 | NA | 15 | TGTGCCAGCACCAAACTAGCGGGCAGCCACAATGAGCAGTTCTTC | CASTKLAGSHNEQFF
TRBJ1-2 | TRBD1 | TRBV19 | few | 14 | TGTGCCAGTAGTATCATGGACAGGGGGAGTGGCTACACCTTC | CASSIMDRGSGYTF
TRBJ2-3 | NA | TRBV7-2 | NA | 14 | TGTGCCAGCAGCTTAGCGTATCGCACAGATACGCAGTATTTT | CASSLAYRTDTQYF
TRBJ1-3 | TRBD1 | TRBV28 | NA | 15 | TGTGCCAGCGTCTCCCCCGGGACAGGGGGAAACACCATATATTTT | CASVSPGTGGNTIYF
TRBJ2-7 | TRBD2 | TRBV7-2 | once | 14 | TGTGCCAGCAGCCAACTAGCGGCCCTTCGGGAGCAGTACTTC | CASSQLAALREQYF
TRBJ2-1 | TRBD1 | TRBV28 | once | 12 | TGTGCCAGCGGCGACAGGGCAGGTGAGCAGTTCTTC | CASGDRAGEQFF
TRBJ2-7 | NA | TRBV19 | few | 14 | TGTGCCAGTCAAGAACAGGGTGGGCCCTACGAGCAGTACTTC | CASQEQGGPYEQYF
TRBJ1-5 | NA | TRBV7-2 | NA | 14 | TGTGCCAGCAGCTTAACGGTCATCAATCAGCCCCAGCATTTT | CASSLTVINQPQHF
TRBJ2-1 | NA | TRBV6-6 | NA | 11 | TGTGCCAGCAGCCCCCGGGACACCCCGATCTTC | CASSPRDTPIF
TRBJ2-3 | NA | TRBV10-3 | NA | 13 | TGTGCCATCAGTGTCGGAGGCACAGATACGCAGTATTTT | CAISVGGTDTQYF
TRBJ2-1 | TRBD2 | TRBV9 | NA | 14 | TGTGCCAGCAGCGTAGGGACTAGTAGAAATGAGCAGTTCTTC | CASSVGTSRNEQFF
TRBJ2-3 | TRBD2 | TRBV29-1 | NA | 15 | TGCAGCGTGGAGGAGGTAGCGGGAGGCACAGATACGCAGTATTTT | CSVEEVAGGTDTQYF
TRBJ1-2 | NA | TRBV7-2 | NA | 13 | TGTGCCAGCAGCTGGGGGGCCGACTATGGCTACACCTTC | CASSWGADYGYTF
TRBJ2-5 | NA | TRBV9 | NA | 11 | TGTGCCAGCAGCGTAGACGGGACCCAGTACTTC | CASSVDGTQYF
TRBJ2-5 | NA | TRBV11-2 | NA | 14 | TGTGCCAGCAGCTTAGTGGGTGGCTCGGAGACCCAGTACTTC | CASSLVGGSETQYF
TRBJ1-2 | TRBD1 | TRBV19 | NA | 13 | TGTGCCAGTCACAGGGGAGATAACTATGGCTACACCTTC | CASHRGDNYGYTF
TRBJ1-6 | TRBD1 | TRBV5-4 | NA | 16 | TGTGCCAGCAGCTTGGACCCCGGGACAGGGGTTCCACCCCTCCACTTT | CASSLDPGTGVPPLHF
TRBJ2-5 | TRBD2 | TRBV7-7 | NA | 16 | TGTGCTAGCAGCCAGGGCCGGGGGGGGGCACAAGAGACCCAGTACTTC | CASSQGRGGAQETQYF
TRBJ2-3 | NA | TRBV6-6 | NA | 14 | TGTGCCAGCAGTTTCGGCGGTAGCACAGATACGCAGTATTTT | CASSFGGSTDTQYF
TRBJ2-3 | NA | TRBV9 | NA | 13 | TGTGCCAGCAGCCAGGGTGTCACAGATACGCAGTATTTT | CASSQGVTDTQYF
TRBJ2-3 | NA | TRBV5-1 | NA | 14 | TGCGCCAGCAGCTTGGAAGCCAGGGCAGATACGCAGTATTTT | CASSLEARADTQYF
TRBJ2-5 | NA | TRBV5-4 | NA | 15 | TGTGCCAGCAGCCCCGAGGGGGGTAGGCAAGAGACCCAGTACTTC | CASSPEGGRQETQYF
TRBJ1-6 | TRBD1 | TRBV6-5 | NA | 14 | TGTGCCAGCAGTTTCGGACAGGGGGCTTCACCCCTCCACTTT | CASSFGQGASPLHF
TRBJ2-7 | TRBD1 | TRBV5-4 | NA | 14 | TGTGCCAGCAGCGAGGGACAGCATAACTACGAGCAGTACTTC | CASSEGQHNYEQYF
TRBJ1-1 | NA | TRBV2 | NA | 15 | TGTGCCAGCAGTGGATGGGCCAGAAGCAGTTCCGAAGCTTTCTTT | CASSGWARSSSEAFF
TRBJ2-1 | TRBD2 | TRBV4-1 | NA | 17 | TGCGCCAGCAGCCCCGGTGGGGCGGGAGGGCCCTACAATGAGCAGTTCTTC | CASSPGGAGGPYNEQFF
TRBJ2-7 | NA | TRBV4-3 | few | 11 | TGCGCCAGCAGCCAAGGCGACGAGCAGTACTTC | CASSQGDEQYF
TRBJ1-1 | TRBD1 | TRBV6-5 | NA | 16 | TGTGCCAGCAGTTCCGGACAGGGTCTTTTGGACACTGAAGCTTTCTTT | CASSSGQGLLDTEAFF
TRBJ2-1 | TRBD2 | TRBV2 | NA | 16 | TGTGCCAGCAGTGAAGCGCCAGCGGGAGCCTACAATGAGCAGTTCTTC | CASSEAPAGAYNEQFF
TRBJ1-1 | NA | TRBV28 | NA | 14 | TGTGCCAGCGCCCGGGAGGGGGTTTTCACTGAAGCTTTCTTT | CASAREGVFTEAFF
TRBJ2-3 | TRBD2 | TRBV28 | NA | 15 | TGTGCCAGCAGACCTGGGGGGGTCCAAACAGATACGCAGTATTTT | CASRPGGVQTDTQYF